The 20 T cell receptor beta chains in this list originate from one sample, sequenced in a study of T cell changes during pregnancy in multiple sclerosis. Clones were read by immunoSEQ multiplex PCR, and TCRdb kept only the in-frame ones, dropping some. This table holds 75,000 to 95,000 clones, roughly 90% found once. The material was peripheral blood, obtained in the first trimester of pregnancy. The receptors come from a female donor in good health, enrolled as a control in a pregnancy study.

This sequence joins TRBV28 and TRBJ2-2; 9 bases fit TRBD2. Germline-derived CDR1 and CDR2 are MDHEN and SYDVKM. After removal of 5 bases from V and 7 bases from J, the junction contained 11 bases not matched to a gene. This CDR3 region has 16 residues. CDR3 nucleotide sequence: TGTGCCAGCAGTCCATATAGCGGGAGTGGTGGCGGGGAGCTGTTTTTT. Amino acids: CASSPYSGSGGGELFF.

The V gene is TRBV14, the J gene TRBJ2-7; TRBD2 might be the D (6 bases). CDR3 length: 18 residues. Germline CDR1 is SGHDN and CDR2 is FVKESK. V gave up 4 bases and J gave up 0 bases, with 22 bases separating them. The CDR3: CASSRGGGTGWSSYEQYF. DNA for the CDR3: TGTGCCAGCAGCCGGGGTGGGGGGACCGGATGGAGCTCCTACGAGCAGTACTTC.

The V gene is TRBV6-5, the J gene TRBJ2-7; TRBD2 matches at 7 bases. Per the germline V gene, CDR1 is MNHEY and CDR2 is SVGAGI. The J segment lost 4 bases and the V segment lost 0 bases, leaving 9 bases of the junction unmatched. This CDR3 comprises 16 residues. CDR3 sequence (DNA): TGTGCCAGCAGTTACTCCCTGTTGGGACTACCTTACGAGCAGTACTTC. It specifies CASSYSLLGLPYEQYF.

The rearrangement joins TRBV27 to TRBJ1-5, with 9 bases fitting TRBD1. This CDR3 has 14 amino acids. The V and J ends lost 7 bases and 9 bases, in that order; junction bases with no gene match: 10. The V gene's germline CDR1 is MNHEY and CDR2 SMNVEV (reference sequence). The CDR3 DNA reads TGTGCCAGCATACCTACCGGGACAGGGAGGCCCCAGCATTTT. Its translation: CASIPTGTGRPQHF.

The CDR3 bases are TGCGCCACCAAGGGGGGGACAGGGACAGAGACCCAGTACTTC. Its translation is CATKGGTGTETQYF. The rearrangement joins TRBV5-1 to TRBJ2-5; TRBD1 agrees at 9 bases. The trim removed 9 bases at V and 4 bases at J, leaving 10 bases unmatched. In germline, CDR1 is SGHRS, CDR2 YFSETQ. This CDR3 contains 14 residues.

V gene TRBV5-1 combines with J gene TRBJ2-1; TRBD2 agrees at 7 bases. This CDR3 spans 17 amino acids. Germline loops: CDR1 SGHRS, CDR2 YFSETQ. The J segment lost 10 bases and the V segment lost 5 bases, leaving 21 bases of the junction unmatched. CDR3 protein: CASSFLGSGAPRSEQFF. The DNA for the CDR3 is TGCGCCAGCAGTTTCCTGGGGAGCGGGGCCCCGAGGTCCGAGCAGTTCTTC.

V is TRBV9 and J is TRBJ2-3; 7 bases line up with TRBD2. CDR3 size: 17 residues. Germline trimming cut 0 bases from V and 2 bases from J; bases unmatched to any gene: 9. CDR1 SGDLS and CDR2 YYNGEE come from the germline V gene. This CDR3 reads CASSVAGGAGYTDTQYF. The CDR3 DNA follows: TGTGCCAGCAGCGTAGCCGGAGGAGCGGGATACACAGATACGCAGTATTTT.

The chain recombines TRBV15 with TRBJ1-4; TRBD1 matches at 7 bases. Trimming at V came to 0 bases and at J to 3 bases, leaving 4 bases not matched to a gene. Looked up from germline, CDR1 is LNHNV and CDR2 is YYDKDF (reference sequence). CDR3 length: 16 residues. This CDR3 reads CATSRDRQGANEKLFF. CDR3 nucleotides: TGTGCCACCAGCAGAGACCGACAGGGAGCTAATGAAAAACTGTTTTTT. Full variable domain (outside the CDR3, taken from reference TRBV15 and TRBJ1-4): DAMVIQNPRYQVTQFGKPVTLSCSQTLNHNVMYWYQQKSSQAPKLLFHYYDKDFNNEADTPDNFQSRRPNTSFCFLDIRSPGLGDTAMYLCATSRDRQGANEKLFFGSGTQLSVL.

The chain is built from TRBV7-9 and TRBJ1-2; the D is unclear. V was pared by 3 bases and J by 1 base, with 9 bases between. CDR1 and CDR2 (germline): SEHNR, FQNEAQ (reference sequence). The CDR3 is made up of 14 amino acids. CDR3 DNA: TGTGCCAGCAGCTTGAGCAGGATTAACTATGGCTACACCTTC. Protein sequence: CASSLSRINYGYTF.

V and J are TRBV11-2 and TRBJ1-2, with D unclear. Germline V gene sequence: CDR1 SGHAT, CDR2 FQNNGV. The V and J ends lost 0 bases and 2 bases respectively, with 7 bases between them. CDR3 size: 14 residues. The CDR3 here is CASSLERGNYGYTF. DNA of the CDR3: TGTGCCAGCAGCTTAGAAAGAGGAAACTATGGCTACACCTTC.

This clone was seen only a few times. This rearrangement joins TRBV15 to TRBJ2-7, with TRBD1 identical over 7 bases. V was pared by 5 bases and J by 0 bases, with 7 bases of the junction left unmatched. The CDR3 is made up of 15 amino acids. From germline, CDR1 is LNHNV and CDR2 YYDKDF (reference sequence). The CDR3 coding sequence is TGTGCCACCAGCCCTGACAGGGCCAACTCCTACGAGCAGTACTTC. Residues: CATSPDRANSYEQYF.

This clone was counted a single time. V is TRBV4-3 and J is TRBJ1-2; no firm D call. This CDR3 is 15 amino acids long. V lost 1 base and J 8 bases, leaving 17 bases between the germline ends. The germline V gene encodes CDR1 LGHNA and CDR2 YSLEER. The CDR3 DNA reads TGCGCCAGCAGCCAAGGGGTGGGGATAGCGGTCGGCTACACCTTC. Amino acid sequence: CASSQGVGIAVGYTF.

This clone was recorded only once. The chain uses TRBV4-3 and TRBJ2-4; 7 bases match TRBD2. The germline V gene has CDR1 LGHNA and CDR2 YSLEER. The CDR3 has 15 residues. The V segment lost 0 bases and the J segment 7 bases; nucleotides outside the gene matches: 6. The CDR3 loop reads CASSQDNGRLNIQYF. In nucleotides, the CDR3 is TGCGCCAGCAGCCAAGATAACGGGAGGTTGAACATTCAGTACTTC.

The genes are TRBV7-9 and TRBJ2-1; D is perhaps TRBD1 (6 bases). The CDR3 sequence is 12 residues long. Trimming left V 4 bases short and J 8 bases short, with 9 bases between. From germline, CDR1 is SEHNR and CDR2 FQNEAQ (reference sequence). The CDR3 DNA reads TGTGCCAGCAGCTCACAGGGATATGAGCAGTTCTTC. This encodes CASSSQGYEQFF. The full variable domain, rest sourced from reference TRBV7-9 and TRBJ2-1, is DTGVSQNPRHKITKRGQNVTFRCDPISEHNRLYWYRQTLGQGPEFLTYFQNEAQLEKSRLLSDRFSAERPKGSFSTLEIQRTEQGDSAMYLCASSSQGYEQFFGPGTRLTVL.

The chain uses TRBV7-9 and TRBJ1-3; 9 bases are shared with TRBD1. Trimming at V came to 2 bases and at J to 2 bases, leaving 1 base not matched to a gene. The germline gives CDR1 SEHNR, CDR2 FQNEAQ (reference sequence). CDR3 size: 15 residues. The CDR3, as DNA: TGTGCCAGCAGCTTAAGGACAGGGGCTGGAAACACCATATATTTT. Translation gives CASSLRTGAGNTIYF.

The CDR3 is CASSYSISRGQETQYF. CDR3 nucleotide sequence: TGTGCCAGCAGTTACTCAATTTCCCGGGGCCAAGAGACCCAGTACTTC. The V gene is TRBV6-5, the J gene TRBJ2-5; tentatively, D is TRBD2 (5 bases). The CDR3 has 16 amino acids. V was clipped by 0 bases and J by 1 base, with 12 bases between them. Germline V gene data show CDR1 as MNHEY and CDR2 as SVGAGI.

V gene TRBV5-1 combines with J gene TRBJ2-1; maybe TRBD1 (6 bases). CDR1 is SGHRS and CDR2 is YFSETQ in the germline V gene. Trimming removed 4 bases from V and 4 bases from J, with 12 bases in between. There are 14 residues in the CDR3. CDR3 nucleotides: TGCGCCAGCAGCATGAGACAGGATTACAATGAGCAGTTCTTC. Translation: CASSMRQDYNEQFF. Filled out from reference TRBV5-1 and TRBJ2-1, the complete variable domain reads KAGVTQTPRYLIKTRGQQVTLSCSPISGHRSVSWYQQTPGQGLQFLFEYFSETQRNKGNFPGRFSGRQFSNSRSEMNVSTLELGDSALYLCASSMRQDYNEQFFGPGTRLTVL.

The CDR3 nucleotides are TGCAGTGCTAGAGACGTGAATGAGCAGTTCTTC. Translated, it gives CSARDVNEQFF. The chain recombines TRBV20-1 with TRBJ2-1; D remains unclear. This CDR3 contains 11 residues. The germline CDR1 and CDR2 sequences are DFQATT and SNEGSKA (reference sequence). V lost 0 bases and J 7 bases, leaving 4 bases between the germline ends.

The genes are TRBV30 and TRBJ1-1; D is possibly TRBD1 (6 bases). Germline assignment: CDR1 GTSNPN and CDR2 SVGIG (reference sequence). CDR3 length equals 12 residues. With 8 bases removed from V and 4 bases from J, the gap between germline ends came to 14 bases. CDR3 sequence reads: CAVQGGVTEAFF. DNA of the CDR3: TGTGCCGTACAGGGAGGGGTCACTGAAGCTTTCTTT.

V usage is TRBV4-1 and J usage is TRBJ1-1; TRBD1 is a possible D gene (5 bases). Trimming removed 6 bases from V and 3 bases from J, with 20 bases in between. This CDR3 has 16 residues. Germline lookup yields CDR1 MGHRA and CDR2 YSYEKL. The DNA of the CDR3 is TGCGCCAGCAGTCGGGGGGGAGCGCGGGGTGACACTGAAGCTTTCTTT. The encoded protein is CASSRGGARGDTEAFF.